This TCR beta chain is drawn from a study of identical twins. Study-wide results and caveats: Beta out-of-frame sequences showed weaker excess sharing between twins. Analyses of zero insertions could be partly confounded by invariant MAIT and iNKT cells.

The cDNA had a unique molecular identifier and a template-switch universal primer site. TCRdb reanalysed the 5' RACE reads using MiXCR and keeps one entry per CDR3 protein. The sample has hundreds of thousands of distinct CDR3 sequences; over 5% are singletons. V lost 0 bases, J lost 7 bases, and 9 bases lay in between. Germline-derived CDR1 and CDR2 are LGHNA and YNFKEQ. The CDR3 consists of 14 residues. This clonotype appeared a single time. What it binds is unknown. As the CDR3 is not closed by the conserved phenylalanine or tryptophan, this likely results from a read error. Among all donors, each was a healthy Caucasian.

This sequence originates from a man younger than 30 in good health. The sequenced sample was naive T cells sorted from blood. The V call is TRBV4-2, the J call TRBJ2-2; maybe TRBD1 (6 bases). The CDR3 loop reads CASSQDRGGGELFS. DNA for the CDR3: TGTGCCAGCAGCCAAGACAGGGGCGGCGGGGAGCTGTTTTCT.